This entry is about one T cell receptor (beta chain). What it binds is not known. This entry belongs to a study of vaccination effects on CD4 cells after COVID-19. Assay: immunoSEQ multiplex PCR; the TCRdb copy retains only in-frame clones and omits some. The sample carries nearly 45,000 clones, around 70% recorded once. The V and J ends lost 4 bases and 2 bases respectively, with 18 bases between them. The germline V gene has CDR1 SGHRS and CDR2 YFSETQ. The CDR3 has 16 amino acids. Subsequent to a culture period of less than twelve days, CD4+ T cells were isolated. BNT162b2 vaccine or mRNA-1273 vaccine was given to participants in two doses.

The sample in question was CD4+ T cells from PBMCs cultured without peptide, obtained after COVID-19 vaccination. The chain couples TRBV5-1 to TRBJ1-1, with a possible D match to TRBD1 (5 bases). This TCR derives from a human donor who received a COVID-19 vaccine. Written as DNA, the CDR3 is TGCGCCAGCAGCATGGGGACTCTCAGAGACAACACTGAAGCTTTCTTT. Protein product: CASSMGTLRDNTEAFF. Drawing the rest from reference TRBV5-1 and TRBJ1-1, the complete variable domain is KAGVTQTPRYLIKTRGQQVTLSCSPISGHRSVSWYQQTPGQGLQFLFEYFSETQRNKGNFPGRFSGRQFSNSRSEMNVSTLELGDSALYLCASSMGTLRDNTEAFFGQGTRLTVV.